This TCR beta chain was found in a study of shared clonotypes between healthy human individuals. On this clone itself: As yet, its antigen is unknown.

Study results and caveats: Some naive CD4 clonotypes, 4% to 6%, turned up in common across several donors. Clonotype sharing among donors was thought likely to change with sequencing depth.

The germline V gene has CDR1 SQVTM and CDR2 ANQGSEA. The ends lost 4 bases at V and 0 bases at J; junction bases unmatched: 10. The CDR3 sequence is 16 residues long. Sequencing was performed with immunoSEQ multiplex PCR; in TCRdb, only in-frame clones are kept and a portion is missing. Of approximately 2.3 million clones in the sample, 80% to 95% were seen once. All of the donors resided in Nashville, Tennessee, and each was a Caucasian adult. Input material: naive CD4+ T cells from PBMCs. Sample subset: CD45RA+ positively selected. This clonotype was obtained from a man aged 18-30 years in good health. Some clones in this sample may be carry-over from other donors' samples. The V gene is TRBV29-1, the J gene TRBJ2-7; TRBD2 matches 9 bases. For the CDR3, the DNA is TGCAGCGTTGTAGCTAGCGGGGCTAGGAGCTCCTACGAGCAGTACTTC. Residues: CSVVASGARSSYEQYF.